The present entry profiles one T cell receptor beta chain with its context. The data originate from a study of blood T cell repertoires in COVID-19. Looking at the study overall: Collection of acute and convalescent COVID-19 samples took place in the United States, Italy and Spain. PBMCs, B-cell-depleted T cells, or T cells were the source of the cDNA or gDNA that made up the material.

The CDR3 is 13 amino acids. The V and J ends lost 7 bases and 3 bases, in that order; junction bases with no gene match: 4. The germline gives CDR1 SQVTM, CDR2 ANQGSEA. In the source study's methods: Amplification from reference gene primers served as the basis for estimated nucleated cell counts. Sequenced by immunoSEQ multiplex PCR; TCRdb stores in-frame clones only, minus some. The D gene and trimming were derived from the DNA, and the V and J assignments and clone size from that table. The table shows over 300,000 clones, with 80% to 90% occurring only once. This sequence joins TRBV29-1 and TRBJ2-2; 8 bases fit TRBD1. The sequenced sample consisted of peripheral blood. The sequence was obtained from a woman aged 45-65 years with acute or convalescent COVID-19. The CDR3 loop is CSALQGDTGELFF. The CDR3 DNA sequence: TGCAGCGCTTTACAGGGGGACACCGGGGAGCTGTTTTTT.